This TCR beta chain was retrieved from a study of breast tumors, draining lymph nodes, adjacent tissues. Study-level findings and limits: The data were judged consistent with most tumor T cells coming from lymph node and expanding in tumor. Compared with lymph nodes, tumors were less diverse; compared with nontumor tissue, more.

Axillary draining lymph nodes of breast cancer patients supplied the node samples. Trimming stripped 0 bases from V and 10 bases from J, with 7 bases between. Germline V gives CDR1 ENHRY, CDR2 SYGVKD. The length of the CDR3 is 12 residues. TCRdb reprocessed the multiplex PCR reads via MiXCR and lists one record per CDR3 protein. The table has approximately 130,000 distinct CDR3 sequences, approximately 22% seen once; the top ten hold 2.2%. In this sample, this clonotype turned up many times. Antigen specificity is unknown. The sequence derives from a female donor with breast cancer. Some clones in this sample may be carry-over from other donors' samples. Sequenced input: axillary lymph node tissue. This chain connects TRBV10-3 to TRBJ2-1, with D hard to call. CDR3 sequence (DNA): TGTGCCATCAGTGAGTCTTCTTACGAGCAGTTCTTC. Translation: CAISESSYEQFF.